This T cell receptor beta chain appears in the sequencing data of a study of TIL therapy for anti-PD-1-resistant metastatic lung cancer. About the research overall: Median tumor PD-L1 proportion score was approximately 6.3%. Half of patients were current or former smokers. Points from the study as a whole: Many TIL product clones were absent from baseline tumor, suggesting clonal contraction. Treatment-naive, never-smoker and oncogene-addicted patients were overrepresented in this highly selected cohort.

CDR3 size: 13 residues. The germline CDR1 and CDR2 sequences are LGHNA and YSLEER. V shed 0 bases and J shed 7 bases, with 6 bases lying between them. The time point here: pre-treatment sample, taken before nivolumab and TIL therapy. Tumor tissue came from excised metastases, mostly pleural nodules or supraclavicular lymph nodes. To note about this clone: The antigen remains undetermined.

Sequencing used immunoSEQ v3. Some clones are missing from TCRdb's copy, which holds only in-frame ones; the method was immunoSEQ multiplex PCR. The sample carries more than 90,000 clones, approximately 65% recorded once. The chain has TRBV4-3 and TRBJ2-2; D unclear. This receptor was taken from a person aged 25-85 years with non-small cell lung cancer. The sequenced sample was tumor tissue, obtained at baseline. For the CDR3, the DNA is TGCGCCAGCAGCCAAGATAGGAGCGGGGAGCTGTTTTTT. It translates to CASSQDRSGELFF.